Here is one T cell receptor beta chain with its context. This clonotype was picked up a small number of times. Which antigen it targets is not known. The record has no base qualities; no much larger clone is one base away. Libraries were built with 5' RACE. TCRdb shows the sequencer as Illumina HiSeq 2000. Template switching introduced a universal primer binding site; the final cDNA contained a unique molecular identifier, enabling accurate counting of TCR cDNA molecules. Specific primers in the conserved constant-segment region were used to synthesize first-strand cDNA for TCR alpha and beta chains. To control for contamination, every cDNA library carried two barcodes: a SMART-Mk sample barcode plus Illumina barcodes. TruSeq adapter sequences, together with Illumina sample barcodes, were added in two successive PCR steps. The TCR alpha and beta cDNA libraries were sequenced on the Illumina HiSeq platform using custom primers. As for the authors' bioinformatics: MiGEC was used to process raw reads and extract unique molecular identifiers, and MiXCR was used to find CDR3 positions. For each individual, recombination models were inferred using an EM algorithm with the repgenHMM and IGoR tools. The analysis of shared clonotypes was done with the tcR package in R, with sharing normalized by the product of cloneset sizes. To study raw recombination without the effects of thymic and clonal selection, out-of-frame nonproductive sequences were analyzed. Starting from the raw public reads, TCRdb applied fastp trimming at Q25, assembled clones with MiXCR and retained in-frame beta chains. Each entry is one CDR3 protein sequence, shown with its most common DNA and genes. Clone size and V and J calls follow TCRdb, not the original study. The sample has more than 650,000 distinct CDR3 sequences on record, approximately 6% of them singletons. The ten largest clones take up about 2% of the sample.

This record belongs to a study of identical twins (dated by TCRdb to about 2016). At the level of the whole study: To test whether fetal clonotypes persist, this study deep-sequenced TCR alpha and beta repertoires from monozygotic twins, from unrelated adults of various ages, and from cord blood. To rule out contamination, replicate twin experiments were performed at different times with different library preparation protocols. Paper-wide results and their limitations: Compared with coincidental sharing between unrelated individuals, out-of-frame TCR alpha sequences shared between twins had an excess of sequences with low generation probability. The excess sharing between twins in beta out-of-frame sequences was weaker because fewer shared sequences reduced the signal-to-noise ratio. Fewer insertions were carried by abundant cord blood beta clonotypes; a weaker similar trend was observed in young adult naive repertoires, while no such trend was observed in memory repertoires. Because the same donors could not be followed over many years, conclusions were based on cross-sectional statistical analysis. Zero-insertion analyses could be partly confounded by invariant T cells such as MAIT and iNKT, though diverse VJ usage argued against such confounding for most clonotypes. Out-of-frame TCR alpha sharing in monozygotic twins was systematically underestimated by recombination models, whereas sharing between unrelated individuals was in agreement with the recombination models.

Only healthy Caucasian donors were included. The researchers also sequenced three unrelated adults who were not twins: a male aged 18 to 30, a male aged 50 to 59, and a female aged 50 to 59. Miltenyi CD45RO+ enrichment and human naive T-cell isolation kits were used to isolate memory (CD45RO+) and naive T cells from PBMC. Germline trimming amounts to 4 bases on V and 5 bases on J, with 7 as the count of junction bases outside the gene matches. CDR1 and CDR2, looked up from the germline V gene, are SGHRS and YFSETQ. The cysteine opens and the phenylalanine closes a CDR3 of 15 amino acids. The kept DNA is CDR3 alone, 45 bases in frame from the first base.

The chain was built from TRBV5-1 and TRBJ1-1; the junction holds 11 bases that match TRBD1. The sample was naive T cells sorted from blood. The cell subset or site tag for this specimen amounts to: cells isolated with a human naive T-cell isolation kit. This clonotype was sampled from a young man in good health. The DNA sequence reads TGCGCCAGCAGCGTTGGGACAGGGGGTTATACTGAAGCTTTCTTT. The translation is CASSVGTGGYTEAFF. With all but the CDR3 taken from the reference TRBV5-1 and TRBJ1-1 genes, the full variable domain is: KAGVTQTPRYLIKTRGQQVTLSCSPISGHRSVSWYQQTPGQGLQFLFEYFSETQRNKGNFPGRFSGRQFSNSRSEMNVSTLELGDSALYLCASSVGTGGYTEAFFGQGTRLTVV.